These T cell receptor beta chains were read from a single sample in a study of CD8 T cells in ankylosing spondylitis. TCRdb itself ran the 5' RACE reads through MiXCR, one entry per CDR3 protein. The sample lists 200,000 to 250,000 distinct CDR3 sequences; 10% to 13% were seen once. The sample was blood, either unsorted or a sorted T cell fraction (not recorded which). The receptors were gathered from a male donor with ankylosing spondylitis or in good health (not recorded which). Each CDR3 is given with its conserved first and last residue. The D gene is left open where the match is weak. Size is stated for part of the rows, as once, few or many counts, or as a class when the clone is expanded.

V gene	J gene	D gene	clone size	CDR3 protein	CDR3 DNA
TRBV2	TRBJ2-7	.	few	CASVNRDEQYF	TGTGCCAGCGTCAACAGGGACGAGCAGTACTTC
TRBV11-2	TRBJ2-2	.	.	CASPFTGGQTGELFF	TGTGCCAGCCCCTTTACGGGGGGCCAGACCGGGGAGCTGTTTTTT
TRBV5-1	TRBJ1-2	TRBD1	.	CASSLRPDRALYGYTF	TGCGCCAGCAGCTTAAGACCAGACAGGGCTCTCTATGGCTACACCTTC
TRBV14	TRBJ2-3	.	many	CASSDIGGWDTQYF	TGTGCCAGCAGCGACATTGGAGGGTGGGATACGCAGTATTTT
TRBV12-3/TRBV12-4	TRBJ2-3	TRBD2	few	CASRGTSGGGTQYF	TGTGCCAGCAGGGGGACTAGCGGGGGAGGTACGCAGTATTTT
TRBV12-3/TRBV12-4	TRBJ1-6	.	many	CASSLNSPLHF	TGTGCCAGCAGTTTGAATTCACCCCTCCACTTT
TRBV9	TRBJ2-1	.	many	CASSVETGSSYNEQFF	TGTGCCAGCAGCGTAGAGACGGGGAGCTCCTACAATGAGCAGTTCTTC
TRBV7-2	TRBJ1-5	TRBD1	many	CASSLTGSNQPQHF	TGTGCCAGCAGCTTGACAGGGAGCAATCAGCCCCAGCATTTT
TRBV7-2	TRBJ1-1	TRBD1	.	CASSPKTGGGNTEAFF	TGTGCCAGCAGCCCCAAGACAGGGGGCGGGAACACTGAAGCTTTCTTT
TRBV6-5	TRBJ1-4	TRBD1	few	CASSYGQGGEKLFF	TGTGCCAGCAGCTACGGACAGGGAGGGGAAAAACTGTTTTTT
TRBV9	TRBJ2-1	.	.	CASSVGWAGDEQFF	TGTGCCAGCAGCGTAGGTTGGGCGGGCGATGAGCAGTTCTTC
TRBV24-1	TRBJ1-5	TRBD1	few	CATSEGQSGQPQHF	TGTGCCACCAGTGAGGGACAGTCGGGACAGCCCCAGCATTTT
TRBV7-9	TRBJ2-3	.	many	CASSLSGDTQYF	TGTGCCAGCAGCTTAAGTGGGGATACGCAGTATTTT
TRBV12-3/TRBV12-4	TRBJ1-6	TRBD1	many	CASSPGTGISPLHF	TGTGCCAGCAGTCCTGGGACAGGGATATCACCCCTCCACTTT
TRBV30	TRBJ1-2	.	.	CAWSADTFNYGYTF	TGTGCCTGGAGTGCGGACACCTTTAACTATGGCTACACCTTC
TRBV10-3	TRBJ2-5	TRBD1	.	CAISAATGAGKTQYF	TGTGCCATCAGTGCTGCTACAGGGGCGGGTAAGACCCAGTACTTC
TRBV29-1	TRBJ1-1	TRBD1	.	CSVIQGGGTEVFF	TGCAGCGTCATCCAGGGGGGAGGCACTGAAGTTTTCTTT